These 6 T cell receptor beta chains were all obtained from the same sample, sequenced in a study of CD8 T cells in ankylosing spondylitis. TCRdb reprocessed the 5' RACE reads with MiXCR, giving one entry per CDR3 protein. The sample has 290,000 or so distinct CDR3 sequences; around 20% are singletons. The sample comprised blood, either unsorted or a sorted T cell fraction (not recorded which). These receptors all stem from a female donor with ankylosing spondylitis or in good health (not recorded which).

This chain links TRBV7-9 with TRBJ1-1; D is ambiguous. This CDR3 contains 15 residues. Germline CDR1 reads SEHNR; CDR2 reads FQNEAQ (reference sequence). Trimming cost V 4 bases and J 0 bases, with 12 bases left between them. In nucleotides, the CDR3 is TGTGCCAGCAGCTCTTCGGGCACTATGAACACTGAAGCTTTCTTT. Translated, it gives CASSSSGTMNTEAFF.

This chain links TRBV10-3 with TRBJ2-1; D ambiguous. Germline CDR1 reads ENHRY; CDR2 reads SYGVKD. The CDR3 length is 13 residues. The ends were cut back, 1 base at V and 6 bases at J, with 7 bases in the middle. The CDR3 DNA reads TGTGCCATCAGTGAGTATCCGTCCAATGAGCAGTTCTTC. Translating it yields CAISEYPSNEQFF.

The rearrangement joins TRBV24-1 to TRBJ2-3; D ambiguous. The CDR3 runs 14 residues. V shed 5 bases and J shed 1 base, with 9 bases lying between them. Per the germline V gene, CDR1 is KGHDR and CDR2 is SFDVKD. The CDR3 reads CATSGTDRTDTQYF. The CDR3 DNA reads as TGTGCCACCAGTGGCACTGACCGCACAGATACGCAGTATTTT.

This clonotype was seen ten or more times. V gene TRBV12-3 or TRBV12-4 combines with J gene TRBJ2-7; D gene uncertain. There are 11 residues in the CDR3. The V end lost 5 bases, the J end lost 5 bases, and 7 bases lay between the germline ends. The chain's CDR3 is CASSPLNEQYF. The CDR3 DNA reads TGTGCCAGCAGTCCTCTTAACGAGCAGTACTTC.

The CDR3 region has the DNA TGTGCCAGCAGCCATCAAGACACCGGGGAGCTGTTTTTT. Protein sequence: CASSHQDTGELFF. The chain uses TRBV3-1 and TRBJ2-2; D is unclear. The V end lost 3 bases, the J end lost 3 bases, and 5 bases lay between the germline ends. This CDR3 region has 13 residues. Per germline, CDR1 LGHDT and CDR2 YNNKEL (reference sequence).

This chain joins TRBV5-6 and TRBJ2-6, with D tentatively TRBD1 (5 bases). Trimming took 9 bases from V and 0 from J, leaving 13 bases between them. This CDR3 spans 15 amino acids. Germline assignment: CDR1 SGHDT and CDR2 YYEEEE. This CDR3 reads CATPTELSGANVLTF. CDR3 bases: TGTGCCACACCGACAGAACTCTCTGGGGCCAACGTCCTGACTTTC.